A single TCR beta chain is shown here with its context. Its antigen remains unidentified. Noted time point: week 11, during vaccination. In every dose of vaccine, 300 ug of mutant IDH1 20-mer peptide was given alongside topical imiquimod. This sample was included in a study of a mutant IDH1 vaccine in newly diagnosed glioma. Study-level information: Previous treatment comprised radiotherapy, temozolomide, or both, mostly both. Findings and limits, study-wide: Seemingly, pseudoprogression had no relation to changes in the top peripheral T cell clonotypes.

TCRdb's table, derived via immunoSEQ multiplex PCR, lists solely in-frame clones and lacks some. Of approximately 25,000 clones in the sample, around 77% were seen once. The CDR3 has 13 amino acids. V lost 6 bases and J lost 4; bases outside the gene matches: 3. Germline CDR1 and CDR2: LNHDA and SQIVND (reference sequence). The clonotype was recovered from a woman aged 18-29 years with glioma. The chain employs TRBV19 and TRBJ2-5; 9 nucleotides agree with TRBD2. This material consisted of PBMCs, taken from a glioma patient whose treatment included an IDH1 peptide vaccine. The CDR3 loop is CASRASGTETQYF. The CDR3 DNA is TGTGCCAGTAGGGCTAGCGGGACAGAGACCCAGTACTTC.